A single sample is the source of the 13 T cell receptor beta chains below, sequenced in a study of shared clonotypes between healthy human individuals (dated by TCRdb to 2018 to 2021). Libraries were built with the immunoSEQ multiplex PCR assay. Here the immuneACCESS table is served through TCRdb, limited to in-frame sequences with V and J called. Missing clones are a known gap in these copies; in checked studies unresolved V genes cover under half, and the rest lacks a known reason. The sample has about 520,000 clones on record, around 80% of them singletons. Around 12% of the sample lies in the top ten. The sample was PBMCs. The receptor source for this set is a woman in her thirties or forties in good health. Some clones in this sample may be carry-over from other donors' samples.

Details on this clone: Other DNA sequences in the sample encode the same CDR3. The CDR3 sequence is CASSEGLAGDEQFF. The CDR3 DNA reads TGTGCCAGCAGTGAGGGACTAGCGGGAGATGAGCAGTTCTTC. The rearrangement links TRBV2 to TRBJ2-1; TRBD2 matches at 14 bases. This CDR3 has 14 residues. Trimming took 3 bases from V and 8 from J; bases not matched to a gene: 0. The V gene's germline CDR1 is SNHLY and CDR2 FYNNEI.

This clone was detected once. CDR3 region: CASLVGACRYEQYF. The CDR3 DNA sequence: TGTGCCAGCCTGGTAGGGGCCTGCCGCTACGAGCAGTACTTC. The J gene is TRBJ2-5, the V gene TRBV11-3; perhaps TRBD1 as D (5 bases). The end of the DNA is better explained by TRBJ2-7, so the J call may be wrong. Germline CDR1 is SGHNT and CDR2 is YENEEA. The CDR3 consists of 14 residues.

The chain carries TRBV27 and TRBJ1-5; D remains ambiguous. V was shortened by 4 bases and J by 0 bases, with 10 bases between the two germline ends. Germline values: CDR1 MNHEY, CDR2 SMNVEV (reference sequence). There are 15 residues in the CDR3. The CDR3 spells CASSSGPPSNQPQHF. The DNA of the CDR3 is TGTGCCAGCAGTTCTGGACCTCCTAGCAATCAGCCCCAGCATTTT.

Comment on this clone: Different DNA sequences within this sample yield the same CDR3. The chain employs TRBV27 and TRBJ1-1; no definite D call. The length of the CDR3 is 13 residues. Germline V lookup: CDR1 MNHEY, CDR2 SMNVEV (reference sequence). The germline V and J ends were trimmed by 2 bases and 0 bases, with 4 bases remaining between them. CDR3 sequence (DNA): TGTGCCAGCAGTTTAAGGCTGAACACTGAAGCTTTCTTT. Protein sequence: CASSLRLNTEAFF.

This chain connects TRBV30 to TRBJ2-1, with no clear D. V lost 0 bases and J lost 2, with 8 bases in between. Looked up from germline, CDR1 is GTSNPN and CDR2 is SVGIG (reference sequence). This CDR3 region has 14 residues. Here the CDR3 reads CAWSVLSTYNEQFF. The DNA of the CDR3 is TGTGCCTGGAGTGTACTGTCTACCTACAATGAGCAGTTCTTC.

The chain couples TRBV30 to TRBJ2-7, with a tentative D call TRBD1 (6 bases). Deletions cut 0 bases from V and 8 bases from J, with 17 bases between. The CDR3 length is 14 residues. Germline CDR1 is GTSNPN and CDR2 is SVGIG (reference sequence). In DNA, the CDR3 is TGTGCCTGGAGTGTCCTCGGGACAATCTTGAAGCAGTACTTC. This gives the protein CAWSVLGTILKQYF.

The V call is TRBV21-1, the J call TRBJ1-5. TRBV21-1 is tagged as a pseudogene. The CDR3 spans 17 residues. CDR3 region: CASSKDKEGSSNQPQHF. The CDR3 DNA reads TGTGCCAGCAGCAAAGATAAGGAAGGATCCAGCAATCAGCCCCAGCATTTT.

The chain carries TRBV6-5 and TRBJ1-5; D possibly corresponds to TRBD1 (5 bases). Per germline, CDR1 MNHEY and CDR2 SVGAGI. The CDR3 consists of 15 residues. Trimming shortened V by 6 bases and J by 4 bases, and 16 bases separated the two germline ends. The CDR3 protein is CASRPRGRPNQPQHF. In DNA form, the CDR3 reads TGTGCCAGCAGGCCCCGGGGGAGACCAAATCAGCCCCAGCATTTT.

About this clone: Within the sample, other DNA sequences also encode this same CDR3. The rearrangement links TRBV19 to TRBJ1-1, with D unresolved. V was shortened by 3 bases and J by 8 bases, with 10 bases between the two germline ends. The CDR3 runs to 12 residues. Looked up from germline, CDR1 is LNHDA and CDR2 is SQIVND (reference sequence). The CDR3 sequence is CASSIGLTEAFF. The CDR3 DNA sequence: TGTGCCAGTAGTATCGGTCTCACAGAAGCTTTCTTT.

The rearrangement uses TRBV28 and TRBJ2-7; perhaps TRBD1 as D (5 bases). The V and J ends lost 4 bases and 4 bases respectively, with 11 bases between them. The CDR3 runs 13 residues. CDR1 is MDHEN, CDR2 SYDVKM, per germline. The CDR3 here is CASSSPDKYEQYF. The CDR3 DNA reads as TGTGCCAGCAGTTCCCCGGACAAGTACGAGCAGTACTTC.

The CDR3 is CASSRQGRTYEQYF. The CDR3 region has the DNA TGTGCCAGCAGTCGACAGGGGCGGACCTACGAGCAGTACTTC. V gene TRBV28 combines with J gene TRBJ2-7, with 8 bases aligning to TRBD1. Per the germline V gene, CDR1 is MDHEN and CDR2 is SYDVKM. J was trimmed by 2 bases and V by 5 bases; bases with no gene match: 5. CDR3 length: 14 amino acids.

The chain combines TRBV6-6 with TRBJ2-7, with a tentative D call TRBD1 (6 bases). CDR3 length equals 14 residues. Germline CDR1 is MNHNY and CDR2 is SVGAGI (reference sequence). Trimming pared 4 bases from V and 5 bases from J, leaving 15 bases between. The CDR3 protein is CASSSGRGHNEQYF. CDR3 DNA sequence: TGTGCCAGCAGTTCAGGCAGGGGCCACAACGAGCAGTACTTC.

This clone has a handful of counts. V usage is TRBV5-1 and J usage is TRBJ1-3, with 8 nucleotides matching TRBD1. Germline V gene data show CDR1 as SGHRS and CDR2 as YFSETQ. After removal of 4 bases from V and 0 bases from J, the junction contained 6 bases not matched to a gene. CDR3 length: 16 amino acids. Here the CDR3 reads CASSGGQAGSGNTIYF. CDR3 nucleotide sequence: TGCGCCAGCAGCGGGGGACAGGCGGGCTCTGGAAACACCATATATTTT.